This entry features one TCR beta chain sequence. The data originate from a study of blood T cell repertoires in COVID-19. Trimming took 5 bases from V and 0 from J; bases not matched to a gene: 1. The CDR3 contains 13 residues. Per germline, CDR1 MNHNY and CDR2 SVGAGI (reference sequence). As processed by the authors: Amplification with reference gene primers provided the estimates of nucleated cell counts. Produced via immunoSEQ multiplex PCR; TCRdb's table is partial and in-frame only. That table furnishes V, J and clone size, whereas the DNA furnished D and trimming. The sample yields 300,000 to 400,000 clones, over 70% seen once.

This receptor was obtained from a woman between 45 and 65 years old with COVID-19, enrolled during active disease. The chain is built from TRBV6-6 and TRBJ2-7; 7 positions match TRBD2. Sequences were obtained from peripheral blood. CDR3 coding DNA: TGTGCCAGCAGTCCTAGCGGCTCCTACGAGCAGTACTTC. Its protein product is CASSPSGSYEQYF.